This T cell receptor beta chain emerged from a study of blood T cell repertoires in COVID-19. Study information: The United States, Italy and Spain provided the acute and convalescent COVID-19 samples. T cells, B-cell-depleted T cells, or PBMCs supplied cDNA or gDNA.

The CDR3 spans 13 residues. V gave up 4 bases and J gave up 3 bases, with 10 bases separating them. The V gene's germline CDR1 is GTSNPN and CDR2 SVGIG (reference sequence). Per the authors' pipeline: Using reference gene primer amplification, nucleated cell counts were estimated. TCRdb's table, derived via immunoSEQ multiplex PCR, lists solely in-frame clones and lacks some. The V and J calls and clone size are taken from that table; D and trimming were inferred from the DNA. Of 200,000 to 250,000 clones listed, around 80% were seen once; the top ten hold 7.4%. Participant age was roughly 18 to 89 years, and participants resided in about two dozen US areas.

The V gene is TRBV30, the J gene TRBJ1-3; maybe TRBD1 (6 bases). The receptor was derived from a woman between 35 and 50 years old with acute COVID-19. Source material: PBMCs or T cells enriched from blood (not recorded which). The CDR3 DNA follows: TGTGCCTGGACTGGACAGCTTGGAAACACCATATATTTT. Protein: CAWTGQLGNTIYF.